What follows are 8 T cell receptor beta chains derived from one specimen sequenced in a study of CXCR3-negative and CXCR3-positive naive CD8 T cells. Study findings and constraints: CXCR3-negative naive cells had less hydrophobic TRB CDR3s than did CXCR3-positive naive cells.

It was by 5' RACE with UMI labels that the TRB cDNA libraries were prepared. TCRdb reprocessed the 5' RACE reads and stores each CDR3 protein as one record, lacking DNA. Seen in this sample are approximately 100,000 distinct CDR3 sequences; the ten most common clones hold 0.36%. What these receptors recognize is not known. Sequences were obtained from naive CXCR3+ CD8+ T cells from blood. The subset here: CD45RO-CCR7+CD27+CD95- naive CD8+ T cells expressing CXCR3 (TNR3+). The receptors were gathered from a human donor in good health. Some clones in this sample may be carry-over from other donors' samples.

This rearrangement joins TRBV11-2 to TRBJ2-2; checking the TCRdb D call of TRBD1 is not possible without DNA. Per the germline V gene, CDR1 is SGHAT and CDR2 is FQNNGV. The CDR3 runs to 15 residues. CDR3 in amino acids: CASSLEGGYTGELFF.

The genes are TRBV28 and TRBJ1-1; TCRdb calls TRBD1, which cannot be checked without DNA. The CDR3 consists of 11 residues. Germline V gene lookup returns CDR1 MDHEN and CDR2 SYDVKM. The CDR3 region is CASSYRDRAFF.

The chain joins TRBV2 to TRBJ1-5; lacking DNA, the TRBD1 call made by TCRdb goes unchecked. The germline gives CDR1 SNHLY, CDR2 FYNNEI. The CDR3 has 13 residues. The CDR3 reads CASKGDSNQPQHF.

The CDR3 loop is CASSQEPENTGELFF. This chain links TRBV14 with TRBJ2-2. CDR1 is SGHDN, CDR2 FVKESK, per germline. The CDR3 extends over 15 amino acids.

This chain connects TRBV9 to TRBJ2-2. The CDR3 is made up of 15 amino acids. The germline gives CDR1 SGDLS, CDR2 YYNGEE. Here the CDR3 reads CASSVDSDLTGELFF.

The chain recombines TRBV7-8 with TRBJ2-3; with no DNA, the TCRdb D assignment of TRBD1 cannot be verified. This CDR3 has 16 amino acids. Germline V gene data show CDR1 as SGHVS and CDR2 as FQNEAQ. CDR3: CASSLNHRDYPDTQYF.

The rearrangement joins TRBV7-8 to TRBJ2-1; the D gene TCRdb calls, TRBD2, cannot be checked with no DNA. The CDR3 consists of 20 residues. Germline V gene data show CDR1 as SGHVS and CDR2 as FQNEAQ. The CDR3 protein is CASRAAGLAGGWTGDNEQFF.

The V call is TRBV12-3 or TRBV12-4, the J call TRBJ2-2; lacking DNA, the TRBD2 call made by TCRdb goes unchecked. The CDR3 runs 16 residues. The CDR3 loop reads CASSRTLAGDFYELFF.